This note documents a single T cell receptor (beta chain) sequence. In the authors' workflow: Estimation of nucleated cell counts was performed using reference gene primer amplification. Clones were sequenced by immunoSEQ multiplex PCR, and TCRdb holds only the in-frame ones, with some missing. V and J calls and clone size are copied from that table; D and trimming were computed from the DNA. The repertoire has roughly 80,000 clones, around four fifths of them found once; the top ten carry over 15%. This specimen comes from a study of blood T cell repertoires in COVID-19. Study in general: The samples span acute and convalescent COVID-19 from the United States, Italy and Spain. PBMCs, B-cell-depleted T cells, or T cells provided the cDNA or gDNA that made up the material.

Sequences were obtained from peripheral blood. The receptor was derived from a woman aged 55-69 years with acute or convalescent COVID-19.

Here the CDR3 reads CASRGPGQAIANEQFF. For the CDR3, the DNA is TGTGCCAGCAGGGGTCCAGGGCAAGCGATTGCCAATGAGCAGTTCTTC. The chain carries TRBV7-9 and TRBJ2-1; tentative D call: TRBD1 (5 bases). V gave up 6 bases and J gave up 6 bases, with 21 bases separating them. CDR1 and CDR2 from the germline V gene are SEHNR and FQNEAQ (reference sequence). The CDR3 is 16 residues long.